Sequencing of this T cell receptor beta chain was carried out in a study of cytomegalovirus exposure and HLA in healthy donors. As concerns this clone: Antigen: not known.

Profiling relied on immunoSEQ multiplex PCR, and the TCRdb table lists in-frame clones only, not all of them. There are approximately 170,000 clones in the sample; roughly 84% occur only once, and roughly 10% lies in the top ten. Trimming stripped 10 bases from V and 4 bases from J, with 14 bases between. Germline V gene data show CDR1 as LNHDA and CDR2 as SQIVND (reference sequence). This CDR3 has 13 amino acids. Study-wide points: The tendency of first-cohort TCR clusters to co-occur in the 120 or so validation repertoires emerged from a later analysis. Rarity characterized most TCR sequences, yet some public TCRs appeared in many donors.

This receptor was identified in a man aged 25 to 45 in good health and CMV-seropositive. Sequencing was done on a sample of PBMCs. The chain uses TRBV19 and TRBJ1-3; D is uncertain. CDR3 sequence: CATSETGGNTIYF. DNA for the CDR3: TGTGCCACCTCGGAGACTGGCGGAAACACCATATATTTT.